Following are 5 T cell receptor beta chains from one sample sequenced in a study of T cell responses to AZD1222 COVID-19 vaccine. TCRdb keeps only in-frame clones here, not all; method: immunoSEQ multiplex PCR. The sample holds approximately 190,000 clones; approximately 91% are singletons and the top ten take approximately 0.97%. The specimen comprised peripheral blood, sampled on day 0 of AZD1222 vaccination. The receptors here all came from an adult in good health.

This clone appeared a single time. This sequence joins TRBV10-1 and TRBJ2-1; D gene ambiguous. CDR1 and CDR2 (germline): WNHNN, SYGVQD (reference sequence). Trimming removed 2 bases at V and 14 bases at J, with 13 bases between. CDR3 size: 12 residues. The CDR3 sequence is CASSEGRSKEFF. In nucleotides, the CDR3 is TGCGCCAGCAGTGAGGGACGGTCAAAGGAGTTCTTC.

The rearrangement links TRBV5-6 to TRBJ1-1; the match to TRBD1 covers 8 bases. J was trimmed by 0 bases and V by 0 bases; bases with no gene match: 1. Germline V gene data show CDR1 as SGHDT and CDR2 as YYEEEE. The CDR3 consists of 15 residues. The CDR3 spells CASSLATGVNTEAFF. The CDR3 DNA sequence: TGTGCCAGCAGCTTGGCGACAGGGGTGAACACTGAAGCTTTCTTT.

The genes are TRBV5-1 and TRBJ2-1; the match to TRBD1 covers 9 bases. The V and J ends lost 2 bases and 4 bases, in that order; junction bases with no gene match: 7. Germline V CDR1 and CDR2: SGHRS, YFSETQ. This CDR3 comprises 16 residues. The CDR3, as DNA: TGCGCCAGCAGCTTACTAGACAGGGGGTCGTACAATGAGCAGTTCTTC. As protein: CASSLLDRGSYNEQFF.

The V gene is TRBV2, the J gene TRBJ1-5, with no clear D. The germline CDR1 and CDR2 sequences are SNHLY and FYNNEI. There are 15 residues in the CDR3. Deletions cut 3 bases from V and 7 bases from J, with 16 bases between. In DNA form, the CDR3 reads TGTGCCAGCAGTGAGGAGGGCTCAGCGAGGCAGCCCCAGCATTTT. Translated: CASSEEGSARQPQHF.

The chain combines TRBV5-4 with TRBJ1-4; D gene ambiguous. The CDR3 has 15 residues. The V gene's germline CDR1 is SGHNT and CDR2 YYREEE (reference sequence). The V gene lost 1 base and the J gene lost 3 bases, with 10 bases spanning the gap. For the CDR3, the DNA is TGTGCCAGCAGCTTGTTGGGCGACTCTAATGAAAAACTGTTTTTT. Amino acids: CASSLLGDSNEKLFF.